This T cell receptor beta chain is drawn from a study of blood T cells in healthy people across ages. The CDR3 consists of 12 residues. Germline V gene lookup returns CDR1 ENHRY and CDR2 SYGVKD. Each donor supplied 7.5 to 10 milliliters of peripheral blood. For the second PCR, which ran for 7 to 11 cycles, a sample-barcoded 5' primer and a J-beta primer mix were used. In TCRdb, the 5' RACE reads were re-called with MiXCR into one record per CDR3 protein. The data contain about 840,000 distinct CDR3 sequences, 25% to 30% of them seen just once; the ten biggest clones take up about a tenth. To note about this clonotype: This may stem from a read error, because a much larger clone lies one nucleotide away.

The same sample was also studied in work on T cells of mothers and their children.

The receptor was isolated from a middle-aged woman in good health. The sample consisted of blood. The gene calls are TRBV10-3 and TRBJ2-7; tentatively, D is TRBD1 (6 bases). The CDR3 region has the DNA TGTGTCATCAGTGCAAGGGGGTACGAGCAGTACTTC. Protein: CVISARGYEQYF.